The 16 T cell receptor beta chains reported below all come from one sample, sequenced in a study of long-term antiretroviral therapy in people with HIV. Investigators performed immunoSEQ version v3.0 at survey level. Method: immunoSEQ multiplex PCR; TCRdb's copy keeps in-frame clones and lacks some. Of 20,000 to 25,000 clones in the sample, around 84% were seen once. The sequencing used unsorted PBMCs, collected 0.2 years after starting antiretroviral therapy. These receptors originate from a woman in her thirties with HIV.

The chain couples TRBV19 to TRBJ2-6, with 10 bases aligning to TRBD2. The V segment lost 6 bases and the J segment 0 bases; nucleotides outside the gene matches: 8. The germline gives CDR1 LNHDA, CDR2 SQIVND (reference sequence). This CDR3 has 18 amino acids. The CDR3 is CASRLLAGGGSGANVLTF. In nucleotides, the CDR3 is TGTGCCAGTAGACTCTTAGCGGGGGGCGGCTCTGGGGCCAACGTCCTGACTTTC.

This sequence joins TRBV7-9 and TRBJ2-3; possible D gene TRBD2, 6 bases. The CDR3 extends over 17 amino acids. Trimming pared 0 bases from V and 6 bases from J, leaving 19 bases between. CDR1 is SEHNR, CDR2 FQNEAQ, per germline (reference sequence). CDR3 DNA: TGTGCCAGCAGCTTAGCGTTGGGACTCTCTTCGTGGGATACGCAGTATTTT. This gives the protein CASSLALGLSSWDTQYF.

The rearrangement links TRBV7-3 to TRBJ1-1; D call uncertain. This CDR3 has 13 amino acids. CDR1 is SGHTA, CDR2 FQGTGA, per germline. V was pared by 8 bases and J by 0 bases, with 10 bases between. CDR3 DNA sequence: TGTGCCAGCGCTTTCTCCATGAACACTGAAGCTTTCTTT. Translated: CASAFSMNTEAFF.

This clone has more than one count but fewer than ten. The rearrangement links TRBV5-1 to TRBJ1-6; D may be TRBD1 (5 bases). The V end was cut by 0 bases, the J end by 3 bases, with 7 bases between. The CDR3 totals 15 residues. Germline CDR1 and CDR2: SGHRS and YFSETQ. CDR3 in amino acids: CASSLDQGYNSPLHF. CDR3 sequence (DNA): TGCGCCAGCAGCTTGGACCAGGGCTATAATTCACCCCTCCACTTT.

This sequence joins TRBV27 and TRBJ1-2; 8 positions match TRBD1. The germline V gene encodes CDR1 MNHEY and CDR2 SMNVEV (reference sequence). The CDR3 has 15 amino acids. The J segment lost 5 bases and the V segment lost 5 bases, leaving 10 bases of the junction unmatched. CDR3 loop: CASSHLPGQAYGYTF. DNA for the CDR3: TGTGCCAGCAGTCATCTTCCGGGACAGGCGTATGGCTACACCTTC.

V and J are TRBV19 and TRBJ1-2; no clear D gene. This CDR3 contains 12 residues. V was cut by 3 bases and J by 5 bases, with 7 bases left in between. CDR1 is LNHDA, CDR2 SQIVND, per germline (reference sequence). The CDR3 reads CASSIAGYGYTF. In DNA, the CDR3 is TGTGCCAGTAGTATTGCCGGTTATGGCTACACCTTC.

This chain joins TRBV18 and TRBJ2-1; D is unresolved. The CDR3 loop spans 15 amino acids. Germline V gene lookup returns CDR1 KGHSH and CDR2 LQKENI. Trimming shortened V by 6 bases and J by 0 bases, and 12 bases separated the two germline ends. The CDR3: CASSPDGSSYNEQFF. The DNA of the CDR3 is TGTGCCAGCTCGCCGGACGGTAGCTCCTACAATGAGCAGTTCTTC.

The genes are TRBV10-3 and TRBJ2-2; unclear D gene. V lost 0 bases, J lost 4 bases, and 6 bases lay in between. CDR3 length equals 14 residues. Looked up from germline, CDR1 is ENHRY and CDR2 is SYGVKD. This CDR3 is CAISESRGTGELFF. In DNA, the CDR3 is TGTGCCATCAGTGAGTCGAGAGGCACCGGGGAGCTGTTTTTT.

This clone was seen only a few times. The CDR3 DNA reads as TGTGCCAGCAGTCAATGGACAGAGGGGCCCTACGAGCAGTACTTC. Translating gives CASSQWTEGPYEQYF. V and J are TRBV6-1 and TRBJ2-7; TRBD1 is a possible D gene (6 bases). Germline lookup yields CDR1 MNHNS and CDR2 SASEGT. The V end lost 5 bases, the J end lost 2 bases, and 16 bases lay between the germline ends. The CDR3 length is 15 residues.

This clone was seen more than once but under ten times. The chain's CDR3 is CASRPTDAPYGYTF. In DNA form, the CDR3 reads TGTGCCAGCAGGCCTACGGACGCCCCCTATGGCTACACCTTC. The chain links TRBV6-5 to TRBJ1-2; D unclear. The CDR3 has 14 residues. Trimming removed 6 bases from V and 4 bases from J, with 15 bases in between. The germline gives CDR1 MNHEY, CDR2 SVGAGI.

The chain recombines TRBV27 with TRBJ1-2; D perhaps matches TRBD1 (6 bases). Germline V gene lookup returns CDR1 MNHEY and CDR2 SMNVEV (reference sequence). This CDR3 has 14 amino acids. V lost 3 bases and J lost 7, with 15 bases in between. DNA for the CDR3: TGTGCCAGCAGTTTTGGTACAGGGTCGGTTGGCTACACCTTC. Translating it yields CASSFGTGSVGYTF.

The chain uses TRBV7-9 and TRBJ1-1; D is ambiguous. The CDR3 loop spans 14 amino acids. Trimming took 5 bases from V and 4 from J, leaving 14 bases between them. CDR1 and CDR2 from the germline V gene are SEHNR and FQNEAQ (reference sequence). CDR3: CASSEEGVGTEAFF. CDR3 in DNA: TGTGCCAGCAGCGAGGAGGGAGTCGGCACTGAAGCTTTCTTT. Full variable domain (rest looked up from reference TRBV7-9 and TRBJ1-1): DTGVSQNPRHKITKRGQNVTFRCDPISEHNRLYWYRQTLGQGPEFLTYFQNEAQLEKSRLLSDRFSAERPKGSFSTLEIQRTEQGDSAMYLCASSEEGVGTEAFFGQGTRLTVV.

V usage is TRBV21-1 and J usage is TRBJ2-4; TRBD1 is the table's D call, not checked against the DNA. TRBV21-1 is shown as a pseudogene. The CDR3 runs 18 residues. CDR3 region: CASSKRLADRDDENIQYF. The CDR3, as DNA: TGTGCCAGCAGCAAACGTCTGGCGGACAGGGACGATGAGAACATTCAGTACTTC.

The V call is TRBV29-1, the J call TRBJ2-7; D is uncertain. The CDR3 has 12 residues. Germline CDR1 is SQVTM and CDR2 is ANQGSEA. The V and J ends lost 4 bases and 4 bases respectively, with 11 bases between them. CDR3 coding DNA: TGCAGCGTTGCTCAGGATACTTACGAGCAGTACTTC. Translating it yields CSVAQDTYEQYF.

This clone was seen just once. The chain is built from TRBV29-1 and TRBJ1-5; 7 nucleotides line up with TRBD1. Germline V CDR1 and CDR2: SQVTM, ANQGSEA. The CDR3 is made up of 13 amino acids. The V segment lost 4 bases and the J segment 10 bases; nucleotides outside the gene matches: 10. This CDR3 reads CSVGPTGLGPQHF. The CDR3, as DNA: TGCAGCGTTGGCCCGACAGGGTTAGGTCCCCAGCATTTT.

The chain is built from TRBV2 and TRBJ1-5, with a possible D match to TRBD1 (6 bases). The germline CDR1 and CDR2 sequences are SNHLY and FYNNEI. The ends were cut back, 6 bases at V and 4 bases at J, with 16 bases in the middle. This CDR3 is built from 15 residues. In DNA form, the CDR3 reads TGTGCCAGCAGCTGGGGGGGCGGGGCGAATCAGCCCCAGCATTTT. Translated, it gives CASSWGGGANQPQHF.